This T cell receptor (beta chain) was sequenced for a study of CD8+ T cells in alopecia areata. Study-level information: Tofacitinib administration persisted for 6 to 18 months, succeeded by 6 months off drug. The study, taken as a whole, reports: Tofacitinib yielded significantly lower scalp clonality and fewer expanded CD8+ clones among the top 100.

As the sequencing template, cDNA was produced by extracting RNA and reverse transcribing it. Some clones are missing from TCRdb's copy, which holds only in-frame ones; the method was immunoSEQ multiplex PCR. The sample records 150,000 to 200,000 clones, about two thirds being singletons. The germline V gene encodes CDR1 GTSNPN and CDR2 SVGIG (reference sequence). Trimming cost V 5 bases and J 5 bases, with 18 bases left between them. The CDR3 sequence is 14 residues long. Of note for this clone: Its specificity is not known.

Treatment: oral pan-JAK inhibitor, 5-10 mg twice daily. Alopecia areata patients provided lesional scalp punch biopsies and peripheral blood, both collected for the study. This chain uses TRBV30 with TRBJ2-5, with D possibly being TRBD2 (7 bases). This receptor was identified in a human donor with alopecia areata. Sequences were derived from CD4+ T cells sorted from blood, sampled at week 4, from a patient treated with tofacitinib. CDR3 sequence: CAWSQGSGTETQYF. The CDR3 nucleotides are TGTGCCTGGTCCCAGGGGAGCGGGACGGAGACCCAGTACTTC.